These T cell receptor beta chains were read from a single sample in a study of blood T cell repertoires in COVID-19. TCRdb keeps only in-frame clones here, not all; method: immunoSEQ multiplex PCR. Here the sample spans about 310,000 clones, over 75% being singletons. The sequencing input was PBMCs or T cells enriched from blood (not recorded which). These receptor sequences come from a woman aged 35 to 49 who had recovered from COVID-19. Both conserved end residues are part of each CDR3. Fields, in order: clone size, D gene, V gene, J gene, CDR3 DNA, CDR3 protein. A D gene is named only where the DNA matches it firmly. For some rows the clone size is stated as once, few or many, or as a class when expanded; others skip it.

size: NA
D: NA
V: TRBV2
J: TRBJ2-1
DNA: TGTGCCAGCAGTGAAAGTGGCTCCCAGGTACCGTTCTTC
CDR3: CASSESGSQVPFF

size: few
D: NA
V: TRBV29-1
J: TRBJ2-7
DNA: TGCAGCGTTGAACGACCGGGATCCTCCTACGAGCAGTACTTC
CDR3: CSVERPGSSYEQYF

size: once
D: TRBD2
V: TRBV11-3
J: TRBJ2-2
DNA: TGTGCCAGCAGCTTCTCGCGGCTAGCGGGAGGGAAGTTTTTT
CDR3: CASSFSRLAGGKFF

size: NA
D: TRBD1
V: TRBV4-3
J: TRBJ1-1
DNA: TGCGCCAGCAGCCAAGATACGGACAGGGGTTCGGCTTTCTTT
CDR3: CASSQDTDRGSAFF

size: NA
D: TRBD1
V: TRBV6-5
J: TRBJ2-7
DNA: TGTGCCAGCAGTCCTCTGGGACAGGGTTCCTACGAGCAGTACTTC
CDR3: CASSPLGQGSYEQYF

size: NA
D: TRBD1
V: TRBV7-3
J: TRBJ2-1
DNA: TGTGCCAGCAGCTCCGGCCGGGACAGGGGGTTGAATGAGCAGTTCTTC
CDR3: CASSSGRDRGLNEQFF

size: once
D: TRBD1
V: TRBV2
J: TRBJ1-4
DNA: TGTGCCAGCAGCAAAACAGGGGTTGGTGAAAAACTGTTTTTT
CDR3: CASSKTGVGEKLFF

size: NA
D: NA
V: TRBV27
J: TRBJ1-5
DNA: TGTGCCAGCAGGGGCATCGACCGCGATCAGCCCCAGCATTTT
CDR3: CASRGIDRDQPQHF

size: NA
D: NA
V: TRBV29-1
J: TRBJ1-2
DNA: TGCAGCGTTGACTCCGGGGGGGAGGGCGGCTATGGCTACACCTTC
CDR3: CSVDSGGEGGYGYTF

size: NA
D: TRBD2
V: TRBV4-3
J: TRBJ2-7
DNA: TGCGCCAGCAGCCAAGGGACTAGCGGGAGCCACGAGCAGTACTTC
CDR3: CASSQGTSGSHEQYF

size: NA
D: NA
V: TRBV4-3
J: TRBJ2-2
DNA: TGCGCCAGCAGCCAAGAAATGCGGGGGCCCGGGGAGCTGTTTTTT
CDR3: CASSQEMRGPGELFF

size: NA
D: NA
V: TRBV28
J: TRBJ2-7
DNA: TGTGCCAGCAGTCCTCTAGGGAGGGAGCAGTACTTC
CDR3: CASSPLGREQYF

size: NA
D: NA
V: TRBV18
J: TRBJ2-7
DNA: TGTGCCAGCTCACCGGAAACAAGGGGGTCCTCCTCCTACGAGCAGTACTTC
CDR3: CASSPETRGSSSYEQYF

size: NA
D: NA
V: TRBV29-1
J: TRBJ2-7
DNA: TGCAGCGTTCAAGCTAGCGCCGAGCAGTACTTC
CDR3: CSVQASAEQYF

size: NA
D: NA
V: TRBV19
J: TRBJ2-7
DNA: TGTGCCAGTAGTATCTCCAGGGCATACGAGCAGTACTTC
CDR3: CASSISRAYEQYF

size: NA
D: TRBD1
V: TRBV29-1
J: TRBJ2-3
DNA: TGCAGCGTCGACGGGACAGGGAAAGATACGCAGTATTTT
CDR3: CSVDGTGKDTQYF

size: NA
D: TRBD1
V: TRBV7-7
J: TRBJ2-5
DNA: TGTGCTAGCAGCTCCGCCGGGACAGGGAAAGAGACCCAGTACTTC
CDR3: CASSSAGTGKETQYF

size: NA
D: NA
V: TRBV19
J: TRBJ2-2
DNA: TGTGCCAGTAGTATTGAGTTCACCGGGGAGCTGTTTTTT
CDR3: CASSIEFTGELFF

size: NA
D: TRBD1
V: TRBV29-1
J: TRBJ1-1
DNA: TGCAGCGTACTGACAGGGGGCACTGAAGCTTTCTTT
CDR3: CSVLTGGTEAFF

size: NA
D: TRBD1
V: TRBV7-9
J: TRBJ2-5
DNA: TGTGCCAGCAGCTTACCCAGGGGGCGGTCGGCAGAAGAGACCCAGTACTTC
CDR3: CASSLPRGRSAEETQYF

size: NA
D: NA
V: TRBV27
J: TRBJ2-7
DNA: TGTGCCAGCAGTTTAAGGGGCAGGGGAACCTACGAGCAGTACTTC
CDR3: CASSLRGRGTYEQYF

size: NA
D: NA
V: TRBV30
J: TRBJ2-5
DNA: TGTGCCTGGACCTACGGAGAGACCCAGTACTTC
CDR3: CAWTYGETQYF

size: NA
D: TRBD1
V: TRBV24-1
J: TRBJ1-6
DNA: TGTGCCACCAGTGATTCCGACCGGGACAGGCTCCACTTT
CDR3: CATSDSDRDRLHF

size: NA
D: NA
V: TRBV7-9
J: TRBJ2-2
DNA: TGTGCCAGCGTACCTTCAACAGGGAAGGCCGGGGAGCTGTTTTTT
CDR3: CASVPSTGKAGELFF

size: few
D: NA
V: TRBV5-1
J: TRBJ1-1
DNA: TGCGCCAGCAGCTTAAAAGGAGACTTGAACACTGAAGCTTTCTTT
CDR3: CASSLKGDLNTEAFF

size: NA
D: NA
V: TRBV11-2
J: TRBJ2-7
DNA: TGTGCCAGCAGAAGGACAGACCTGGGGGACGAGCAGTACTTC
CDR3: CASRRTDLGDEQYF

size: NA
D: NA
V: TRBV11-2
J: TRBJ1-1
DNA: TGTGCCAGCAGCTTTGACAGCCGACAGTTGGGAAGGCAGAACACTGAAGCTTTCTTT
CDR3: CASSFDSRQLGRQNTEAFF

size: NA
D: NA
V: TRBV28
J: TRBJ2-4
DNA: TGTGCCAGCAGTTTGCCCGGGGGCGGGGGAAACATTCAGTACTTC
CDR3: CASSLPGGGGNIQYF

size: NA
D: NA
V: TRBV28
J: TRBJ2-6
DNA: TGTGCCAGCAGTTTAGGGGGGGCTCTTTCTGGGGCCAACGTCCTGACTTTC
CDR3: CASSLGGALSGANVLTF

size: NA
D: TRBD2
V: TRBV12-3/TRBV12-4
J: TRBJ2-1
DNA: TGTGCCACCGGACTAGCGGGAGACGGTGAGCAGTTCTTC
CDR3: CATGLAGDGEQFF

size: NA
D: TRBD2
V: TRBV5-5
J: TRBJ2-5
DNA: TGTGCCAGCAACCCCGCCCAGGGAGGGGAGACCCAGTACTTC
CDR3: CASNPAQGGETQYF

size: NA
D: TRBD1
V: TRBV5-1
J: TRBJ1-3
DNA: TGCGCCAGCAGCACACATGGGACAGCGAACTCTGGAAACACCATATATTTT
CDR3: CASSTHGTANSGNTIYF

size: NA
D: NA
V: TRBV9
J: TRBJ1-2
DNA: TGTGCCAGCACGGCCGAGACCGGGTGGGATGGCTACACCTTC
CDR3: CASTAETGWDGYTF

size: NA
D: NA
V: TRBV9
J: TRBJ2-3
DNA: TGTGCCAGCAGCGTAGGTCCGGATACGCAGTATTTT
CDR3: CASSVGPDTQYF

size: NA
D: TRBD1
V: TRBV7-9
J: TRBJ1-2
DNA: TGTGCCAGCAGCCTTACAGGGGACCTTTCCTATGGCTACACCTTC
CDR3: CASSLTGDLSYGYTF

size: NA
D: TRBD2
V: TRBV18
J: TRBJ2-1
DNA: TGTGCCAGCTCACCACCACGCCGGGAGGGAGTCAATGAGCAGTTCTTC
CDR3: CASSPPRREGVNEQFF

size: NA
D: NA
V: TRBV5-4
J: TRBJ2-3
DNA: TGTGCCAGCAGCTTGGGGGACTCAAGGACAGATACGCAGTATTTT
CDR3: CASSLGDSRTDTQYF

size: NA
D: TRBD1
V: TRBV19
J: TRBJ2-7
DNA: TGTGCCAGTAGCCCGACAGGGGGCTTCTACGAGCAGTACTTC
CDR3: CASSPTGGFYEQYF

size: few
D: NA
V: TRBV7-6
J: TRBJ2-2
DNA: TGTGCCAGCAGCCCCCACCCCGGGGGAGCCACCGGGGAGCTGTTTTTT
CDR3: CASSPHPGGATGELFF

size: NA
D: TRBD1
V: TRBV15
J: TRBJ1-4
DNA: TGTGCCACCAGCAGAGATCAAGTTGGGACAGGGGGCTATGAAAAACTGTTTTTT
CDR3: CATSRDQVGTGGYEKLFF

size: NA
D: NA
V: TRBV3-1/TRBV3-2
J: TRBJ1-1
DNA: TGTGCCAGCAGCCAAGGCTACGAAGCTTTCTTT
CDR3: CASSQGYEAFF

size: NA
D: TRBD1
V: TRBV18
J: TRBJ2-7
DNA: TGTGCCAGCTCCCAGGGGGTAACTGGGCGAAGCTCCTACGAGCAGTACTTC
CDR3: CASSQGVTGRSSYEQYF

size: NA
D: NA
V: TRBV13
J: TRBJ2-2
DNA: TGTGCCAGCAGCTTAGTCTCTAGCCGGGAGCCCGGGGAGCTGTTTTTT
CDR3: CASSLVSSREPGELFF

size: NA
D: NA
V: TRBV28
J: TRBJ2-1
DNA: TGTGCCAGCAGTTTAGCCCGGGCGGGCGAGCAGTTCTTC
CDR3: CASSLARAGEQFF

size: NA
D: TRBD1
V: TRBV7-2
J: TRBJ1-1
DNA: TGTGCCAGCAGCCCTCAGGGGGGTCAGATTGAAGCTTTCTTT
CDR3: CASSPQGGQIEAFF

size: NA
D: TRBD1
V: TRBV19
J: TRBJ2-7
DNA: TGTGCCAGTAGTAAACAGGGGAGAGGCTACGAGCAGTACTTC
CDR3: CASSKQGRGYEQYF

size: NA
D: TRBD1
V: TRBV9
J: TRBJ1-2
DNA: TGTGCCAGCAGCGTAGCGGACAGGGTGGACTATGGCTACACCTTC
CDR3: CASSVADRVDYGYTF

size: NA
D: TRBD2
V: TRBV7-2
J: TRBJ2-1
DNA: TGTGCCAGCAGCTCACCCCTAGGACTAGCGGGAGGATACAATGAGCAGTTCTTC
CDR3: CASSSPLGLAGGYNEQFF

size: NA
D: TRBD1
V: TRBV30
J: TRBJ1-6
DNA: TGTGCCTGGGAGGGAGGGACAGGGAAGTCACCCCTCCACTTT
CDR3: CAWEGGTGKSPLHF

size: NA
D: TRBD1
V: TRBV7-2
J: TRBJ2-7
DNA: TGTGCCAGCACCCAAGGACAGGGGACGGGGGAGCAGTACTTC
CDR3: CASTQGQGTGEQYF

size: NA
D: TRBD2
V: TRBV3-1/TRBV3-2
J: TRBJ2-1
DNA: TGTGCCAGCAGCCCCCGGAGGACCGCGGGAGGGCCGAGCTCCTACAATGAGCAGTTCTTC
CDR3: CASSPRRTAGGPSSYNEQFF

size: once
D: NA
V: TRBV21-1
J: TRBJ1-2
DNA: TGTGCCAGCAGCAAATTGGGCGGGCAGCACGACCTAACTCACCCGGCGGGTGGCTACACCTTC
CDR3: CASSKLGGQHDLTHPAGGYTF

size: NA
D: NA
V: TRBV12-3/TRBV12-4
J: TRBJ1-1
DNA: TGTGCCAGCAGCCCTACAGCCCTTGAAGCTTTCTTT
CDR3: CASSPTALEAFF

size: NA
D: TRBD1
V: TRBV5-4
J: TRBJ1-6
DNA: TGTGCCAGCAGCCGCGGGACAGCGGTACAAGGTTCACCCCTCCACTTT
CDR3: CASSRGTAVQGSPLHF

size: NA
D: TRBD1
V: TRBV18
J: TRBJ2-3
DNA: TGTGCCAGCTCACCGGACAGGGTCCGGGGGACAGATACGCAGTATTTT
CDR3: CASSPDRVRGTDTQYF

size: NA
D: NA
V: TRBV6-5
J: TRBJ1-1
DNA: TGTGCCAGCAGTAAGACCTCAGGGGAGAACACTGAAGCTTTCTTT
CDR3: CASSKTSGENTEAFF

size: NA
D: TRBD1
V: TRBV28
J: TRBJ1-6
DNA: TGTGCCAGCAGGCCGGGACAGGGATCTGGGTCACCCCTCCACTTT
CDR3: CASRPGQGSGSPLHF